These T cell receptor beta chains were read from a single sample in a study of blood T cell repertoires in COVID-19. The method was immunoSEQ multiplex PCR; TCRdb's version includes in-frame clones alone and lacks a portion of them. The table has approximately 210,000 clones, roughly four fifths seen once; the top ten hold about 12%. Sequencing was done on a sample of peripheral blood. Every receptor here comes from a woman aged 35 to 49 with acute or convalescent COVID-19. The CDR3 runs from the conserved cysteine through the conserved F or W. A D gene is named only where the DNA matches it firmly. Some rows mark clone size as missing; the rest say once, few, many or name a class of expanded clone.

d_call clone_size j_call v_call cdr3_nt cdr3_aa
. few TRBJ1-2 TRBV6-6 TGTGCCAGCAGCCCCGGGACTGCGAGCTACACCTTC CASSPGTASYTF
TRBD1 . TRBJ2-7 TRBV5-1 TGCGCCAGCAGCACCCGACAGGGGTCTTTGTGGCAGTACTTC CASSTRQGSLWQYF
TRBD2 . TRBJ2-3 TRBV5-1 TGCGCCAGCAGCACCTTTCCGGCAGCGGGGGTTTATGATACGCAGTATTTT CASSTFPAAGVYDTQYF
. . TRBJ2-5 TRBV27 TGTGCCAGCAGTTTATCTGGAGGGGTCGAGACCCAGTACTTC CASSLSGGVETQYF
. . TRBJ2-7 TRBV7-9 TGTGCCAGCAGCTGGGACTTTACGAAGCAGTACTTC CASSWDFTKQYF
. . TRBJ2-7 TRBV27 TGTGCCAGCAGGTCACTCACCCCGTCCGACGAGCAGTACTTC CASRSLTPSDEQYF
TRBD2 . TRBJ2-7 TRBV11-3 TGTGCCAGCAGCCTAGCCGGGACTAGCGGCTCCGAGCAGTACTTC CASSLAGTSGSEQYF
TRBD1 . TRBJ1-2 TRBV5-1 TGCGCCAGCAGCTTCGGACAGGGTATCGGCTACACCTTC CASSFGQGIGYTF
TRBD2 . TRBJ2-1 TRBV7-7 TGTGCCAGCAGCCCAATACGACTAGCGAGTAATGAGCAGTTCTTC CASSPIRLASNEQFF
. . TRBJ1-4 TRBV3-1/TRBV3-2 TGTGCCAGCAGCCAGTGGGACTCCAGGCATGAAAAACTGTTTTTT CASSQWDSRHEKLFF
. . TRBJ1-6 TRBV6-1 TGTGCCAGCAGTGACGACGGAGGGGCCTACTCACCCCTCCACTTT CASSDDGGAYSPLHF
. . TRBJ1-2 TRBV12-3/TRBV12-4 TGTGCCAGCAGTTCGGGATATGGCTACACCTTC CASSSGYGYTF